This TCR beta chain emerged from a study of brain metastases from non-small cell lung cancer (dated by TCRdb to between 2018 and 2021). The study in broad terms: The immune microenvironment of paired resected primary tumors and brain metastases from non-small-cell lung cancer patients was profiled.

The method was the immunoSEQ multiplex PCR assay. Sequencing of the T-cell receptor beta chain repertoire was carried out together with a 770-gene immune expression panel. This immuneACCESS table, as held by TCRdb, lists in-frame sequences with V and J called but not all clones. Of the missing ones, under half trace to an unresolved V gene in checked studies; the others have no known cause. The table for this sample lists roughly 700 clones; nearly 90% of them were counted only once. 9.5% to 15% of the sample is in the top ten clones. V loses 2 bases of germline sequence and J loses 1 base, and the interval between the two ends is 8 bases. CDR1 and CDR2 are drawn from the germline V gene: SGHTA, FQGNSA. The CDR3, cysteine through phenylalanine, is 14 amino acids long. CDR3 DNA only is kept here, 42 bases in frame from base 1. The cohort comprised 35 to 45 patients with surgically resected non-small-cell lung cancer who had both primary tumor and brain metastasis specimens. The tumor specimens used were formalin-fixed, paraffin-embedded tissues taken from archives.

This clone was counted only a few times. No cognate antigen has been identified for it. The input lacks base qualities; no much larger clone sits a single base away. Results the study describes overall, beyond this receptor: T-cell infiltration was lower in brain metastases than in primary tumors (P < 0.001). Paired brain metastases and primary tumors largely shared TCR repertoires, although T-cell densities in the metastases were sparse. T-cell clones were apparently expanded in 50% to 70% of brain metastases relative to the matched primary tumors.

The clonotype was recovered from a donor at least 40 years old with non-small cell lung cancer. The chain employs TRBV7-2 and TRBJ1-1, with the identity of the D gene unclear. The sequenced sample consisted of primary lung tumor tissue. The sample's cell subset or site label is to be understood as: primary lung tumor paired with brain metastasis. Read as DNA, the sequence is TGTGCCAGCAGCTTAAATCTGGGGAACACTGAAGCTTTCTTT. It codes for CASSLNLGNTEAFF.